One sample yielded the 13 T cell receptor beta chains listed below, sequenced in a study of blood T cell repertoires in COVID-19. Sequencing was performed with immunoSEQ multiplex PCR; in TCRdb, only in-frame clones are kept and a portion is missing. This table holds roughly 100,000 clones, 90% found once. The sequenced sample was peripheral blood. The receptors shown here come from a man between 45 and 60 years old with acute or convalescent COVID-19.

Remarks on this clone: Within the sample, other DNA sequences also encode this same CDR3. The chain links TRBV12-3 or TRBV12-4 to TRBJ1-5; tentatively, D is TRBD1 (5 bases). This CDR3 contains 13 residues. Trimming shortened V by 5 bases and J by 2 bases, and 7 bases separated the two germline ends. CDR3 bases: TGTGCCAGCAGTCCGGGGGGCAATCAGCCCCAGCATTTT. It codes for CASSPGGNQPQHF.

The rearrangement links TRBV27 to TRBJ2-7; TRBD2 is a possible D gene (6 bases). CDR1 and CDR2 from the germline V gene are MNHEY and SMNVEV (reference sequence). The CDR3 consists of 14 residues. V lost 3 bases, J lost 3 bases, and 12 bases lay in between. The CDR3 region has the DNA TGTGCCAGCAGTTTTGCGCGGGATTTCTACGAGCAGTACTTC. Protein: CASSFARDFYEQYF.

The V and J genes are TRBV12-3 or TRBV12-4 and TRBJ2-3; possible D gene TRBD1, 5 bases. V was cut by 6 bases and J by 2 bases, with 6 bases left in between. This CDR3 is 12 amino acids long. Here the CDR3 reads CASRDITDTQYF. As DNA, the CDR3 is TGTGCCAGCAGGGACATCACAGATACGCAGTATTTT.

The chain combines TRBV29-1 with TRBJ1-5, with 8 bases aligning to TRBD1. V shed 7 bases and J 3 bases; nucleotides not matched to a gene: 8. Germline V gives CDR1 SQVTM, CDR2 ANQGSEA. The CDR3 consists of 14 residues. The CDR3 region has the DNA TGCAGCGCTGGAGGACAGGGCAACAATCAGCCCCAGCATTTT. Translation: CSAGGQGNNQPQHF.

With regard to this clone: A junction boundary mismatches the germline segment, possibly from a read error. J is TRBJ1-1 and V is TRBV5-5; the match to TRBD1 covers 11 bases. Germline CDR1 is SGHKS and CDR2 is YYEKEE (reference sequence). The CDR3 is 13 amino acids. The CDR3 region is CASTLGTGGEAFF. The CDR3 nucleotides are TGTGCCAGCACCTTGGGGACAGGGGGGGAAGCTTTCTTT.

The rearrangement joins TRBV19 to TRBJ2-2, with 8 bases lining up with TRBD2. CDR3 length equals 16 residues. Losses at the gene ends were 3 bases for V and 6 bases for J; bases not matched to a gene: 9. The germline CDR1 and CDR2 sequences are LNHDA and SQIVND (reference sequence). The CDR3 DNA sequence: TGTGCCAGTAGTATTAGGTTTCCGGGAGGGGCCGGGGAGCTGTTTTTT. Protein sequence: CASSIRFPGGAGELFF.

The chain carries TRBV5-8 and TRBJ2-1, with 14 bases matching TRBD2. CDR1 is SGHTS and CDR2 is YDEGEE in the germline V gene. Trimming removed 4 bases from V and 2 bases from J; junction bases left unmatched: 8. This CDR3 is built from 18 residues. The CDR3 DNA sequence: TGTGCCAGCAGCAGGGGACTAGCGGGAGACCCAACCTACAATGAGCAGTTCTTC. This translates into CASSRGLAGDPTYNEQFF.

The chain links TRBV6-2 or TRBV6-3 to TRBJ1-1; D is undetermined. V lost 6 bases, J lost 8 bases, and 13 bases lay in between. The CDR3 loop spans 12 amino acids. Germline V gene data show CDR1 as MNHEY and CDR2 as SVGEGT. CDR3 bases: TGTGCCAGCAGCCCAGCAGGTCTCGAAGCTTTCTTT. As protein: CASSPAGLEAFF.

The chain has TRBV19 and TRBJ1-5; possibly TRBD1 for D (5 bases). V lost 5 bases and J 1 base, leaving 18 bases between the germline ends. The germline CDR1 and CDR2 sequences are LNHDA and SQIVND (reference sequence). The CDR3 totals 17 residues. The chain's CDR3 is CASSVRGSYSSNQPQHF. The CDR3 DNA follows: TGTGCCAGTAGTGTTAGGGGTTCGTACTCGAGCAATCAGCCCCAGCATTTT.

This chain joins TRBV3-1 (or the pseudogene TRBV3-2) and TRBJ2-7, with 10 bases identical to TRBD2. Germline V CDR1 and CDR2: LGHDT, YNNKEL (reference sequence). The V and J ends lost 7 bases and 7 bases, in that order; junction bases with no gene match: 7. The CDR3 has 13 residues. The CDR3 protein is CASNGGTSEEQYF. In nucleotides, the CDR3 is TGTGCCAGCAATGGCGGGACTAGCGAGGAGCAGTACTTC.

The V gene is TRBV6-5, the J gene TRBJ1-2; 7 bases line up with TRBD1. Trimming removed 2 bases from V and 8 bases from J; junction bases left unmatched: 5. CDR3 size: 13 residues. Germline V CDR1 and CDR2: MNHEY, SVGAGI. The CDR3 DNA reads as TGTGCCAGCAGTTACAGACAGGGACAAGGCTACACCTTC. It yields the protein CASSYRQGQGYTF.

In this sample, this clone turned up once. A junction end diverges from the germline sequence, so it may reflect a read error. This rearrangement joins TRBV11-2 to TRBJ2-7; TRBD1 matches 10 bases. This CDR3 region has 16 residues. Looked up from germline, CDR1 is SGHAT and CDR2 is FQNNGV. Here the CDR3 DNA reads TGTGCCAGCAGCTTAGTTGGGACAGGGGTTTTGTACGGGCAGTACTTC. It translates to CASSLVGTGVLYGQYF.

The chain is built from TRBV11-2 and TRBJ2-2, with 7 bases lining up with TRBD2. The CDR3 length is 16 residues. CDR1 SGHAT and CDR2 FQNNGV come from the germline V gene. V dropped 1 base and J dropped 1; count of bases not matched to a gene: 3. The CDR3 region has the DNA TGTGCCAGCAGCTTAGGGAGCGGGGAGAACACCGGGGAGCTGTTTTTT. It specifies CASSLGSGENTGELFF.